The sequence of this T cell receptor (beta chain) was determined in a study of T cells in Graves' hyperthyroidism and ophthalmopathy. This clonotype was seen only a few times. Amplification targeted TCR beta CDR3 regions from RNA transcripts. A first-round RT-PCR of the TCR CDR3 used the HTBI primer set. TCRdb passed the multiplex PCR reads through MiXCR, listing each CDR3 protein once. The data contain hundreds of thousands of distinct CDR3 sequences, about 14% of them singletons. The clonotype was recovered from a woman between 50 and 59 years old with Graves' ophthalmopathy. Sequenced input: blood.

The CDR3 loop reads CASSDRVSPGNTIYF. DNA for the CDR3: TGTGCCAGCAGTGACAGGGTGTCTCCTGGAAACACCATATATTTT. This chain uses TRBV2 with TRBJ1-3, with a tentative D call TRBD1 (5 bases). Germline V CDR1 and CDR2: SNHLY, FYNNEI. V was cut by 3 bases and J by 2 bases, with 11 bases left in between. There are 15 residues in the CDR3.